What follows is one T cell receptor beta chain and its context. This CDR3 contains 16 residues. Looked up from germline, CDR1 is LGHDT and CDR2 is YNNKEL (reference sequence). The V segment lost 3 bases and the J segment 3 bases; nucleotides outside the gene matches: 11. The data belong to a study of blood T cell repertoires in COVID-19. About the study: The origin of the acute and convalescent COVID-19 samples was the United States, Italy and Spain. T cells, B-cell-depleted T cells, or PBMCs provided the cDNA or gDNA that served as material.

The method was immunoSEQ multiplex PCR; TCRdb's version includes in-frame clones alone and lacks a portion of them. The data contain around 230,000 clones, 81% of them singletons. Sequences were obtained from peripheral blood. The clonotype comes from a woman older than 75 with acute or convalescent COVID-19. The chain has TRBV3-1 (or the pseudogene TRBV3-2) and TRBJ2-7; 7 bases line up with TRBD1. CDR3 residues: CASSQNPGQKYYEQYF. The CDR3 DNA reads as TGTGCCAGCAGCCAGAACCCGGGACAGAAATACTACGAGCAGTACTTC.